This TCR beta chain stems from a study of cytomegalovirus exposure and HLA in healthy donors (dated by TCRdb to about 2017). About the investigation overall: An earlier analysis of roughly 610 of the donors reported about 260 Gb of sequence data and approximately 120 million unique TCR beta sequences obtained from roughly 170 million T cells. An early release that covered roughly 600 HLA-typed donors contained approximately 320 gigabases of sequencing data and around 80 million unique TCR sequences. Among the roughly 400 genotyped donors, roughly 80% belonged to the genetic ancestry cluster associated with self-reported Caucasian donors. The aim of the study was to test whether cataloging public T cell receptors could identify signatures of past pathogen exposure. The study profiled the T cell repertoires of 500 to 800 subjects by immunosequencing and related them to cytomegalovirus serostatus. A separate validation cohort of roughly 130 different subjects was used in addition to the roughly 700-subject first cohort. To predict cytomegalovirus infection status, the study brought together high-throughput TCR immunosequencing, statistical association of individual TCRs with disease status, and machine learning. A later analysis re-examined previously published TCR beta repertoires from roughly 650 donors and added high-resolution HLA genotyping to investigate patterns of TCR occurrence. In the later analysis, no new phenotypic data were used to find candidate immune exposures; instead, reliance was placed on TCR beta sequences and their occurrence across donors. To decide whether each TCR beta V gene segment behaved as functional or pseudogenic, an earlier analysis of fewer than 750 of the donors relied on high-throughput TCR beta sequencing. Donor age, sex, ethnicity and CMV serostatus were compiled alongside the repertoire data. Genome-wide SNP genotypes for about 55% of the roughly 670 donors were used in a later genetic analysis, which treated that subset as a discovery cohort. Every repertoire in the discovery cohort had been generated on one and the same sequencing platform. HLA typing covered class I and class II loci at four-digit resolution. The number of donors typed differed by locus, with roughly 620-640 for A, B, C, DRB1 and DQB1, more than 500 for DQA1, 600 to 610 for DPA1, and some 470 for DPB1. Five DR-DQ haplotypes were treated as single units for association and clustering because of strong linkage in the cohort. Among some 410 genotyped donors of the cohort, an average of around 250,000 unique TCR beta nucleotide sequences was sequenced per donor, of which roughly 17% were non-productive. Here is what the overall study found, with its caveats: The 87-base-pair reads could not distinguish some IMGT-functional V segments, including TRBV6-2 and TRBV6-3, so those segments were excluded. Several of the top co-occurrence clusters appeared to be linked to parvovirus B19, influenza, CMV and Epstein-Barr virus, according to a later analysis. Because counts were too low, 15 to 20 rarely observed V segments, including chromosome 9 orphons, were left out of the earlier analysis of some 640 of the donors. At a false discovery rate of 0.05, a later analysis linked roughly 17,000 TCR beta sequences to specific HLA alleles. According to a later analysis, most CMV-associated TCR beta chains appeared to be HLA-restricted, and the HLA associations seemed to be driven largely by CMV exposure. Strong co-occurrence of HLA alleles, especially DR and DQ, made assigning TCR associations to individual alleles difficult. CMV serostatus was the only immune exposure information available for the cohort. Because HLA typing was missing for some donors at each locus, association tests included only the typed subset. The cohort was sequenced for TCR beta chains only, and without alpha or paired-chain data the features that could be detected were limited. Compared with the 666-donor mean, donors in an Asian-associated ancestry cluster had fewer N-insertions in productive TCRs, according to a later genetic analysis. It was suggested by the authors that the approach could potentially be generalized to other disease states and immunological phenotypes. A further reported finding was that TCR beta sequences accurately predicted the HLA-A and HLA-B alleles for most subjects in the first cohort. The presence/absence analyses assumed that sequencing depth was roughly uniform across donors, and that assumption may not be true. In both the original and validation cohorts, the classifier was reported to diagnose cytomegalovirus status with high specificity and sensitivity. A cluster of highly shared sequence variants was judged likely to be a technical artifact of the sequencing pipeline. According to a later analysis, TCR association rates differed among HLA loci, with DRB1 alleles showing the most associated TCRs and HLA-C alleles showing the fewest. A few of the identified cytomegalovirus-associated TCR beta chains were confirmed in vitro to be specific for cytomegalovirus antigens. Linkage disequilibrium might explain the correlated functional status among segregating V segments, but an unknown experimental factor could not be excluded. In an earlier analysis of 587 of the donors, most TCR beta V segments appeared in productive rearrangements about 90% or about 30% of the time, broadly matching IMGT annotations. Most TCR sequences were observed very rarely across donors, whereas some public TCRs were present in many individuals. In a later genetic analysis, a missense DCLRE1C variant was associated with V-gene and J-gene trimming of TCR beta chains, and the association was replicated in an independent cohort. In a later analysis, HLA-associated TCR beta chains showed more clonal expansion and lower generation probabilities than non-associated chains that were equally common. A total of 150 to 200 TCR beta chains were listed by the study as associated with cytomegalovirus.

Trimmed from V: 4 bases; trimmed from J: 4 bases; junction bases lacking a gene match: 1. CDR1 and CDR2, looked up from the germline V gene (reference sequence), are SSHAT and FNYEAQ. The CDR3 sequence holds 14 residues, the cysteine and phenylalanine included. Only the CDR3 part of the read is kept: 42 bases, read in frame from the first base. As to this clone: Its antigen is unknown. No base qualities exist here, and no much larger clone lies one base off it.

The cohort comprised hundreds of healthy bone marrow donors. At the time of sampling, every cohort member was nominally healthy, though immune exposures that went unrecorded were likely present. The donor tested CMV seropositive, placing the donor among the 289 seropositive members of the cohort. A peripheral blood sample was collected from each donor, and TCR beta sequencing was performed on peripheral blood mononuclear cells. Genomic DNA extraction from the blood cell samples was performed with the Qiagen DNeasy Blood Extraction Kit. Receptor amplification or capture employed the immunoSEQ multiplex PCR assay. The multiplex PCR relied on a mix of 60 forward primers for TCR Vbeta segments and 13 reverse primers for TCR Jbeta segments. The CDR3 region of rearranged TCR beta genes was amplified from genomic DNA with a multiplex PCR assay. The amplified TCR beta libraries were sequenced on the Illumina HiSeq System as 87-base-pair reads. The authors' pipeline ran thus. A later analysis counted about 80 million unique TCR beta chains across the 666 repertoires, and 10 million to 11 million of these chains were shared by at least two donors. Raw reads were error-corrected and collapsed into unique sequences by a nearest-neighbor algorithm in which closely related sequences were merged to remove PCR and sequencing errors. To assign V, D and J gene segments, CDR3 sequences were aligned to IMGT reference sequences. For a sequence to be retained, a match of at least six nucleotides was required to both a V gene segment and a J gene segment. A rearrangement was called productive if the CDR3 had no stop codons and remained in frame with V and J, and every other rearrangement was called non-productive. CDR3 was defined by IMGT convention, running from the second conserved V-encoded cysteine to the conserved J-encoded phenylalanine. In an earlier analysis of approximately 500 of the donors, sequences lacking an unambiguous match to a single V gene segment were excluded. In an earlier analysis of around 590 of the donors, a V segment was called functional when productive rearrangements were above 56.7%, and segregating when the standard deviation between donors exceeded 5%. To diagnose cytomegalovirus status from the catalog of TCR beta chain sequences, a statistical classification framework was built. A later analysis assigned V and J genes by comparing TCR nucleotide sequences with IMGT/GENE-DB human TR gene sequences. The TCRdist pipeline was used in a later analysis to assign CDR3 sequences and most-parsimonious VDJ recombination scenarios. In a later analysis, each TCR beta chain was defined by its CDR3 amino acid sequence together with its V-gene family, and reads lacking a unique V-gene family were excluded. As a way to deal with suspected cross-contamination and a sequencing artifact, a later analysis dropped 592 nucleotide sequences that were highly shared and had low generation probability. In a later analysis, a clonal expansion index was calculated for each public chain from normalized within-repertoire ranks of inferred template counts. In a later analysis, generation probabilities were computed using a VDJ recombination model fitted to out-of-frame rearrangements, and the results were checked against IGoR. In a later analysis, hypergeometric tests were used to score TCR-TCR, TCR-HLA and TCR-CMV co-occurrence, with a repertoire-size bias correction applied to TCR pairs. False discovery rates were estimated in a later analysis by permuting HLA or CMV assignments 20 times. A later analysis grouped co-occurring TCRs with DBSCAN, adding TCRdist sequence similarity when clustering within HLA-allele-positive subsets. Repertoires with fewer than 30,000 or more than 120,000 public chains were left out of co-occurrence clustering, as were a few repertoires with anomalous nucleotide sharing. Entries here come from immuneACCESS through TCRdb and include only in-frame sequences with V and J called. Some clones fail to appear in such tables; in the studies checked, an unresolved V gene covers under half of the shortfall, and the cause of the remainder is unknown. The V and J calls and clone size were taken over from that table, and D and trimming were inferred from the DNA. The table for this sample lists roughly 160,000 clones; approximately 80% of them were counted only once. The ten largest clonotypes hold around 9.8% of the sample.

The chain couples TRBV7-7 to TRBJ2-5, with 12 central nucleotides matching TRBD2. The sequenced material came from PBMCs. The source of this sequence is a man aged 18 to 30 in good health and CMV-seropositive. The DNA sequence reads TGTGCCAGCAGCTCGGGACTAGCGGGAGAGACCCAGTACTTC. Its amino acids are CASSSGLAGETQYF.